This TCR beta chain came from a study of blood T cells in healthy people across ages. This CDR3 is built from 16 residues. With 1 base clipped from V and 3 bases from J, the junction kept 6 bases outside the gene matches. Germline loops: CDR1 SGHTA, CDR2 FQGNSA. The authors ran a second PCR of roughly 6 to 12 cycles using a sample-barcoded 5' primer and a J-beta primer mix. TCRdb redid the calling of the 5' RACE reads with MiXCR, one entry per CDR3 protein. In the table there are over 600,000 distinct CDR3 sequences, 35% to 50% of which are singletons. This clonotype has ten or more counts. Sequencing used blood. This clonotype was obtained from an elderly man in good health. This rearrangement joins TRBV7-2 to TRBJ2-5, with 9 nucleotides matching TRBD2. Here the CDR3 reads CASSLVAGGREETQYF. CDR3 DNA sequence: TGTGCCAGCAGCTTAGTTGCGGGAGGGCGAGAAGAGACCCAGTACTTC.